This T cell receptor (beta chain) stems from a study of blood T cell repertoires in COVID-19. Overall study: From the United States, Italy and Spain came samples of acute and convalescent COVID-19. Nucleic acid was either cDNA or gDNA, and it came from T cells, B-cell-depleted T cells, or PBMCs.

The V gene end was trimmed by 6 bases and the J gene end by 2 bases; junction bases not matched to a gene: 6. The germline V gene has CDR1 MDHEN and CDR2 SYDVKM. CDR3 length equals 15 residues. Seattle's enrolled individuals joined amid active infection and were then monitored longitudinally. Source study methods: Scientists estimated how many nucleated cells there were by amplifying reference gene primers. TCRdb's table, derived via immunoSEQ multiplex PCR, lists solely in-frame clones and lacks some. The D gene and trimming were derived from the DNA, and the V and J assignments and clone size from that table. The table includes some 150,000 clones, around 80% detected once.

This chain uses TRBV28 with TRBJ1-5, with TRBD1 matching 8 bases. The sequencing input was peripheral blood. This TCR derives from a woman in her 70s with COVID-19, enrolled during active disease. CDR3 protein: CASSSWGQGNQPQHF. The DNA of the CDR3 is TGTGCCAGCAGCAGTTGGGGACAGGGCAATCAGCCCCAGCATTTT.